This T cell receptor beta chain was identified in a study of cytomegalovirus exposure and HLA in healthy donors (dated by TCRdb to about 2017). Notes on the research overall: According to a later analysis, one platform produced both the 120 validation repertoires and the 666 repertoires of the first cohort. High-throughput TCR immunosequencing, statistical association of individual TCRs with disease status, and machine learning were combined to predict cytomegalovirus infection status. In addition to the first cohort of roughly 670 subjects, a separate validation cohort of 120 different subjects was used. The study aimed to test whether cataloging public T cell receptors could reveal signatures of past pathogen exposure. Paper-wide results and their limitations: The classifier was reported to diagnose cytomegalovirus status with high specificity and sensitivity in both the original and validation cohorts. In vitro tests confirmed that a few of the cytomegalovirus-associated TCR beta chains recognize cytomegalovirus antigens. The authors suggested that the approach could potentially be generalized to other disease states and immunological phenotypes. The study gave a list of about 170 TCR beta chains associated with cytomegalovirus. Most TCR sequences were observed very rarely across donors, whereas some public TCRs were present in many individuals. All 120 or so repertoires were used to score co-occurrence in the validation cohort in a later analysis, because that analysis had no HLA typing for the cohort. Of the cluster scores, around 95% were above 0 in a later analysis, which found that TCRs clustered in the first cohort also tended to co-occur in the 130 or so validation repertoires.

The donors belonged to the validation cohort of around 130 subjects, which was separate from the approximately 610-subject first cohort. As concerns this clone: Its antigen is not yet known. Per-base qualities were not stored, and no clone one base away is much larger.

V sheds 4 bases and J sheds 5 bases, leaving 16 bases between their ends. For CDR1 and CDR2, the germline V gene lists SGHRS and YFSETQ. From its cysteine to its phenylalanine, the CDR3 spans 14 amino acids. Only the CDR3 region is kept as DNA, spanning 42 bases read in frame from base 1. Libraries came from the immunoSEQ multiplex PCR assay. Regarding the original processing steps: A statistical classification framework was built for diagnosing cytomegalovirus status from the catalog of TCR beta chain sequences. TCRdb stores this immuneACCESS table with in-frame sequences only. Part of the clones is absent; in the studies checked, under half of the shortfall reflects unresolved V genes, and no reason is known for the rest. D and trimming come from the DNA, and the V and J calls and clone size come from that table. The sample yields hundreds of thousands of clones; roughly 89% were counted once. The top ten clonotypes cover approximately 0.86% of the sample.

The TCR was taken from a woman aged 18-29 years in good health and CMV-seronegative. Sequencing used PBMCs. The sequence links TRBV5-1 to TRBJ2-7; a weak D assignment points to TRBD2 (5 bases agree). The DNA is as follows: TGCGCCAGCAGCCGCGCGGCAGGAGGCCACGAGCAGTACTTC. Its protein is CASSRAAGGHEQYF.